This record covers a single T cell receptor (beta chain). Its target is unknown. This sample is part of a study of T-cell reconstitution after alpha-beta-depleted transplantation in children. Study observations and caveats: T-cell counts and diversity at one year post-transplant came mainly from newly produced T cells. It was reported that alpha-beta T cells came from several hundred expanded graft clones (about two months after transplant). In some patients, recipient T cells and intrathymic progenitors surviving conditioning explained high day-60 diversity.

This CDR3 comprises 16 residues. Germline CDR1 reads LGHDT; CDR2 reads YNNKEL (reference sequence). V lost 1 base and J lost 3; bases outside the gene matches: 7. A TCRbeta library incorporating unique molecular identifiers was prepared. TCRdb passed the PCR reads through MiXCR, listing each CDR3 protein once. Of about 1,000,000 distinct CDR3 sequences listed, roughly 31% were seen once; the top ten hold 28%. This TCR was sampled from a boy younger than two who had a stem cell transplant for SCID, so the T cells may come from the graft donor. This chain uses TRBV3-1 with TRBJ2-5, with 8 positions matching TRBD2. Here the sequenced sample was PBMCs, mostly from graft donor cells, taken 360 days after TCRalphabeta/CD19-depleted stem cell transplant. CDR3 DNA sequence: TGTGCCAGCAGCCAAGGAGGGGGGACTAGTGAAGAGACCCAGTACTTC. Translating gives CASSQGGGTSEETQYF.